The clone carrying this TCR beta chain was counted only a few times. Its target is unknown. In the original workflow: After removing out-of-frame reads, over 2 million distinct TCRbeta sequences remained. Clones were sequenced by immunoSEQ multiplex PCR, and TCRdb holds only the in-frame ones, with some missing. The DNA was the basis for D and trimming; V, J and clone size are from that table. The table records over 40,000 clones, around 72% of them present only once. CDR1 is SEHNR, CDR2 FQNEAQ, per germline (reference sequence). The V end was cut by 6 bases, the J end by 8 bases, with 14 bases between. There are 13 residues in the CDR3. The sort gate was single viable CD3+CD4+CD8-CD45RO+ cells for memory CD4+ T cells. Positive selection with CD4 microbeads enriched total CD4+ T cells. This record belongs to a study of memory CD4+ T cells and cytomegalovirus serostatus. Study context: Donors were healthy Belgian adults, several CMV seropositive and around 24 seronegative.

Study results and limitations: Each of fewer than 80 CMV-associated TCRbeta sequences occurred in one to five individuals.

The sample comprised memory CD4+ T cells from blood. This chain uses TRBV7-9 with TRBJ2-1, with a weak D call TRBD1 (6 bases). This receptor was obtained from an adult in good health and CMV-seronegative. CDR3 residues: CASRRQVGDEQFF. In nucleotides, the CDR3 is TGTGCCAGCAGACGACAGGTTGGGGATGAGCAGTTCTTC.